This T cell receptor (beta chain) stems from a study of tissue T cells after allogeneic stem cell transplantation (dated by TCRdb to 2022 to 2024). Study-level background: Using research autopsies of patients with and without GVHD, plus mouse models of GVHD, the study profiled TCR beta repertoires across many tissues. The human arm was conducted as a prospective observational study, and neither blinding nor randomization was performed.

Library preparation was by the immunoSEQ multiplex PCR assay. TCRbeta CDR3 sequencing was done by Adaptive Biotechnologies at survey depth, reporting CDR3 sequences, V/J genes, productive frequency and template counts. Amplification of TCR beta CDR3 regions was performed from genomic DNA rather than from RNA. Per the original workflow: Jensen-Shannon divergence served to quantify pairwise repertoire overlap between tissues, with 0 meaning identical and 1 meaning complete divergence. Tissues were grouped by single-linkage agglomerative hierarchical clustering of pairwise JSD values, and the clustering results were shown as dendrograms. GLIPH2 was applied to all patient samples using simulation_depth 1000, kmer_min_depth 3, and cdr3_length_cutoff 8, and only groups with more than two unique CDR3s were retained. A standardized tissue-overlap score was calculated by extrapolating Jaccard GLIPH-group overlap across patients to a standard repertoire size of 1000 clones. Associations of diversity with clinical or experimental variables used linear mixed-effect models with tissue fixed effects and individual random effects. This is the immuneACCESS table as TCRdb keeps it, with only in-frame sequences that have V and J called. A part of the clones is gone; compared with another copy, unresolved V genes explain less than half, and the rest is unexplained. V and J calls and clone size follow that table, whereas D and trimming were derived from the DNA. Across this sample there are thousands of clones, with around a third seen only once. 4.5% of the sample lies in the top ten.

The sample's time point label, decoded: mouse harvest day 14 after allogeneic transplant. Mouse grafts combined 10^7 T-cell-depleted bone marrow cells with 10^6 splenic CD5+ T cells, given via tail vein injection. A major MHC-mismatch B6 (H2b) into BALB/c (H2d) model was used to model mouse GVHD, and tissues were profiled at day 7 or 14. On day 7 or 14 post-transplant, mouse tissues and retro-orbital blood were harvested with separate sterile tools for each animal, and livers were flushed before harvest. Before genomic DNA isolation with the DNeasy Blood & Tissue Kit, mouse tissues were minced with razor blades in buffered saline. Germline trimming amounts to 5 bases on V and 0 bases on J, with 1 as the count of junction bases outside the gene matches. The CDR3 goes from the cysteine to the phenylalanine over 14 residues. The CDR3 was read in part: 39 bases, with the frame set at base 1. The germline V gene (reference sequence) specifies SNHLY as CDR1 and FYNGKV as CDR2.

Comment on this clone: It has no known antigen specificity. Since the receptor is from a mouse, mouse gene names and germline sequences apply. Coverage ceases 1 residue before the CDR3 finishes, and the germline J gene fills in the end.

General findings and caveats noted by the study authors: In both patients and mice, only a limited portion of the TCR repertoire detected in tissues was captured by blood and spleen T cells. Only a few T cell clones appeared in more than one patient, yet motif-based clustering showed tissue-specific repertoire signatures that were shared between patients. Within patients, how anatomically similar tissues were was a major factor shaping TCR repertoire composition, regardless of disease or transplant status. The patient cohort was small and varied clinically, and sampling depth was recognized as a limitation. The study did not determine which tissue TCRs were alloreactive or antigen-specific, and some clones might have been persisting host cells.

Sequenced sample: skin. This clonotype was obtained from a female BALB/c mouse given C57BL/6 T cells with graft-versus-host disease after an allogeneic hematopoietic cell transplant. The chain is made from TRBV3 and TRBJ1-3, with 7 junctional bases fitting TRBD1. The CDR3 region: CASSRQGSGNTLYF. The CDR3 DNA, read in part, is TGTGCCAGCAGCCGACAGGGTTCTGGAAATACGCTCTAT. Beyond the CDR3, the reference TRBV3 and TRBJ1-3 genes provide the residues; the full variable domain reads: GPKVLQIPSHQIIDMGQMVTLNCDPVSNHLYFYWYKQILGQQMEFLVNFYNGKVMEKSKLFKDQFSVERPDGSYFTLKIQPTALEDSAVYFCASSRQGSGNTLYFGEGSRLIVV.